Given below is one TCR beta chain in context. This record comes from a study of blood T cell repertoires in COVID-19. Turning to the study itself: Specimens from acute and convalescent COVID-19 originated in the United States, Italy and Spain.

In the original processing: How many nucleated cells were present was estimated from reference gene primer amplification. Sequencing used immunoSEQ multiplex PCR; TCRdb keeps in-frame clones, though not all of them. From that table come the V and J calls and clone size; the DNA was used to work out D and trimming. Among around 250,000 clones, more than 70% were seen once, and the ten largest hold 1.2%. Participants were aged roughly 18 to 90 years, lived in around 22 US areas, and enrolled virtually. Participants reported their clinical history, and cohort assignment relied on those reports. The sequence derives from a woman in her 40s with acute COVID-19. The specimen was PBMCs or T cells enriched from blood (not recorded which).

The CDR3 coding sequence is TGCGCCAGCAGCTCCACAGGGACACTCCAAGAGACCCAGTACTTC. As protein: CASSSTGTLQETQYF. The gene calls are TRBV5-1 and TRBJ2-5, with a possible D match to TRBD1 (6 bases). The CDR3 spans 15 residues. Looked up from germline, CDR1 is SGHRS and CDR2 is YFSETQ. The V end lost 3 bases, the J end lost 1 base, and 13 bases lay between the germline ends.